This T cell receptor (beta chain) was documented in a study of a mutant IDH1 vaccine in newly diagnosed glioma. Background on the study: Patients got their first vaccination 4-6 weeks after radiotherapy alone, or with temozolomide cycles. Treated patients were roughly 60% male, about 38% female, mean age approximately 40 years. Former treatment meant radiotherapy, temozolomide, or both; the majority had gotten both. Findings and limits, study-wide: Overall, almost 95% of patients had vaccine-induced immune responses.

This clone showed up just a few times. Its target is unknown. Time point reported: week 23, last vaccination. Topical imiquimod accompanied each vaccine dose, which consisted of 300 ug of mutant IDH1 20-mer peptide. This table comes from immunoSEQ multiplex PCR, and its TCRdb copy is limited to in-frame clones, with some not included. Here the sample spans under 50,000 clones, 75% to 95% being singletons. The material was PBMCs, obtained from a glioma patient whose treatment included an IDH1 peptide vaccine. The receptor comes from a man in his forties or fifties with glioma.

The CDR3 coding sequence is TGTGCCTGGAGTTTAGGAGGGGGCGGCCTTCCCGAGCAGTACTTC. This sequence encodes CAWSLGGGGLPEQYF. J is TRBJ2-7 and V is TRBV30; possibly TRBD1 for D (7 bases). The V end lost 2 bases, the J end lost 6 bases, and 20 bases lay between the germline ends. CDR3 length equals 15 residues. Germline assignment: CDR1 GTSNPN and CDR2 SVGIG (reference sequence).